The subject of this entry is one T cell receptor beta chain. Its antigen is currently not known. Base qualities are not at hand, and no much larger clone is one base apart. This entry is derived from a study of PD-1 blockade in classical Hodgkin lymphoma (dated by TCRdb to the early 2020s). Broadly, across the study: Nivolumab dosing was 3 mg/kg intravenously every 2 weeks, continuing until either disease progression or unacceptable toxicity. The study used TCR beta sequencing and CyTOF to define a peripheral blood immune signature of response to PD-1 blockade in classical Hodgkin lymphoma.

The Qiagen DNeasy kit was used to extract genomic DNA both from unsorted PBMCs and from the negatively selected CD4+ and CD8+ fractions. Using primers that anneal to V and J segments, immunoSEQ multiplex PCR amplified the TCR beta CDR3 regions. A synthetic immune receptor repertoire was used to minimize amplification bias, and any residual bias was removed computationally once sequencing was done. As for the original processing: Custom Python scripts were used to quantify repertoire diversity as the Shannon entropy index. The unsorted, CD4+ and CD8+ repertoires were each analyzed separately, with the exception of combined analyses, where CD4+ and CD8+ sequences were merged in silico. A clone was considered expanded if an increase in frequency of at least 2-fold after treatment relative to C1D1 was found, and a pseudocount of 0.5 was applied to clones undetected at baseline. Clones with 0 or 1 copy at C1D1 were defined as singleton clones, while clones with 2 or more copies were defined as non-singleton clones. By matching protein sequences in sorted samples from the same patient, clones expanded in unsorted samples were annotated as CD4+, CD8+ or unknown. Wilcoxon tests on paired samples were used to test diversity changes from C1D1 to C4D1. TCRdb obtained this table from immuneACCESS and retained in-frame rearrangements with V and J assigned. These tables miss some clones; where compared with another copy, unresolved V genes account for less than half of the shortfall, and the remainder is unexplained. V, J and clone size are taken as reported in that table, and D and trimming were inferred from the DNA itself. The sample table contains around 13,000 clones; only one count was recorded for approximately 78% of them. The ten largest clonotypes hold over 20% of the sample.

Overall results and qualifications from the work: Lower diversity was observed in patients in whom nivolumab was started less than 1 year after ASCT, and these patients were excluded from later analyses so that confounding by immune reconstitution would be avoided. Only a single clinical trial cohort was studied, and what caused the repertoire differences, possibly disease activity or prior therapy, remained undefined. Newly diagnosed patients were reported to have lower baseline TCR diversity than healthy donors, and relapsed/refractory patients were reported to have lower baseline TCR diversity still. By C4D1, a significant rise was seen in CD4+ TCR diversity but not in CD8+ TCR diversity (p=0.0027 vs p=0.16), and the rise was most apparent among complete responders (p=0.02). Trial patients achieving complete response had baseline diversity similar to newly diagnosed patients, whereas partial responders and progressors had significantly lower diversity.

Relative to germline, V is missing 3 bases and J is missing 2 bases, with 5 bases of the junction outside any gene match. Its CDR3 holds 15 amino acids, cysteine through phenylalanine. The read is trimmed to its CDR3 DNA, 45 bases read in frame from base 1. CDR1 and CDR2 were assigned from the germline V gene as SGHTA and FQGNSA. Per the publication, the time point label means: cycle 2 day 1 (C2D1) of nivolumab. Every trial patient had relapsed following autologous stem cell transplantation, and prior brentuximab vedotin exposure was what differed among cohorts A, B and C. The trial cohort included 50 to 70 patients with relapsed/refractory classical Hodgkin lymphoma, and each patient had a best overall response of complete response, partial response or progressive disease. Trial patients were treated with single-agent nivolumab in the multi-cohort phase II CheckMate 205 trial. Best overall response was determined by an independent review committee according to the 2007 International Working Group response criteria. PBMCs from the trial were collected at three points: immediately before nivolumab initiation (C1D1), and during therapy at cycle 2 day 1 and cycle 4 day 1. Peripheral blood was collected in 8 mL Vacutainer Cell Preparation Tubes, from which PBMCs were isolated by centrifugation and then cryopreserved.

The sample here was peripheral blood mononuclear cells (PBMCs), taken before the second cycle of nivolumab. The chain employs TRBV7-2 and TRBJ2-5; 8 nucleotides in the junction match TRBD2. The clonotype originates from a human donor with classical Hodgkin lymphoma. CDR3 region: CASSLQRGLQETQYF. The nucleotides are TGTGCCAGCAGCTTGCAGCGGGGGTTGCAAGAGACCCAGTACTTC.